These T cell receptor beta chains were read from a single sample in a study of shared clonotypes between healthy human individuals. The table came from immunoSEQ multiplex PCR; TCRdb's copy has only in-frame clones and leaves some out. Among over a million clones listed, approximately 98% were seen once. The sample taken for sequencing was naive CD4+ T cells sorted from blood. The receptors were gathered from a young man in good health. The CDR3 runs from the conserved cysteine through the conserved F or W. D genes are given only for firm matches. Not all rows give a size; the values are once, few, many and, for expanded clones, a class.

>TRBJ2-3|-|-|TRBV9
CASSPLSRKADTQYF
TGTGCCAGCAGCCCGCTTTCCCGAAAGGCGGATACGCAGTATTTT
>TRBJ1-1|-|-|TRBV6-1
CASAEAFF
TGTGCCAGCGCTGAGGCTTTCTTT
>TRBJ1-5|TRBD1|-|TRBV6-1
CASSELDRGGPQHF
TGTGCCAGCAGTGAATTGGACAGGGGAGGGCCCCAGCATTTT
>TRBJ2-7|-|-|TRBV27
CASSLNRMGTYEQYF
TGTGCCAGCAGTCTAAACAGGATGGGGACCTACGAGCAGTACTTC
>TRBJ1-3|-|-|TRBV11-3
CASSLGHQAGNTIYF
TGTGCCAGCAGCTTAGGACATCAAGCTGGAAACACCATATATTTT
>TRBJ2-7|TRBD1|-|TRBV6-5
CASRQDRGGTYEQYF
TGTGCCAGCAGACAAGACAGGGGGGGTACCTACGAGCAGTACTTC
>TRBJ1-2|-|-|TRBV5-1
CASSTTRGGNGYTF
TGCGCCAGCAGCACCACCAGGGGAGGGAATGGCTACACCTTC
>TRBJ1-4|-|-|TRBV28
CASRTRGGVGNNEKLFF
TGTGCCAGCCGTACCAGAGGGGGTGTGGGAAATAATGAAAAACTGTTTTTT
>TRBJ2-2|-|-|TRBV18
CASSPPVTRTGELFF
TGTGCCAGCTCACCACCGGTCACCAGGACCGGGGAGCTGTTTTTT
>TRBJ1-3|-|-|TRBV5-4
CASSLGSTAGNTIYF
TGTGCCAGCAGCTTGGGGAGTACGGCAGGAAACACCATATATTTT
>TRBJ2-7|TRBD1|-|TRBV28
CASGTGVYEQYF
TGTGCCAGCGGTACAGGGGTCTACGAGCAGTACTTC
>TRBJ1-3|TRBD1|-|TRBV29-1
CSVEPRTGSGNTIYF
TGCAGCGTCGAGCCGCGGACAGGCTCTGGAAACACCATATATTTT
>TRBJ1-1|-|once|TRBV28
CASSSPGGGTEAFF
TGTGCCAGCAGTTCCCCTGGGGGGGGCACTGAAGCTTTCTTT
>TRBJ2-2|-|-|TRBV5-5
CASSVAVNSGELFF
TGTGCCAGCAGCGTGGCAGTTAACAGCGGGGAGCTGTTTTTT
>TRBJ1-1|-|-|TRBV29-1
CSVGGGNTEAFF
TGCAGCGTCGGGGGGGGAAACACTGAAGCTTTCTTT
>TRBJ1-1|-|-|TRBV30
CAWSVGGPEAFF
TGTGCCTGGAGTGTAGGGGGACCTGAAGCTTTCTTT
>TRBJ2-7|TRBD2|-|TRBV29-1
CSVTGGWEQYF
TGCAGCGTTACGGGGGGATGGGAGCAGTACTTC
>TRBJ1-3|-|-|TRBV10-3
CAISERAISGNTIYF
TGTGCCATCAGTGAGCGGGCAATCTCTGGAAACACCATATATTTT
>TRBJ2-3|-|-|TRBV5-1
CASSLGAALPTDTQYF
TGCGCCAGCAGCTTGGGGGCGGCCCTCCCCACAGATACGCAGTATTTT
>TRBJ2-2|-|-|TRBV5-1
CASKSRDLGTGELFF
TGCGCCAGCAAATCACGGGACCTCGGCACCGGGGAGCTGTTTTTT
>TRBJ2-7|-|-|TRBV19
CASSPNPTSYEQYF
TGTGCCAGTAGTCCCAATCCCACTAGTTACGAGCAGTACTTC
>TRBJ1-1|TRBD1|-|TRBV27
CARPPTGANTEAFF
TGTGCCAGACCACCGACAGGGGCGAACACTGAAGCTTTCTTT
>TRBJ2-3|-|-|TRBV28
CASSSIGGYYTDTQYF
TGTGCCAGCAGTTCAATCGGGGGCTATTACACAGATACGCAGTATTTT
>TRBJ2-7|-|-|TRBV6-5
CASSYRDSPSYEQYF
TGTGCCAGCAGTTACCGGGACTCGCCCTCCTACGAGCAGTACTTC
>TRBJ1-5|TRBD1|-|TRBV19
CASTDRGRDQPQHF
TGTGCCAGTACCGACAGGGGGAGGGATCAGCCCCAGCATTTT
>TRBJ1-1|-|-|TRBV5-5
CASSTPFRGRREAFF
TGTGCCAGCAGCACTCCCTTCCGGGGCCGTCGTGAAGCTTTCTTT
>TRBJ1-5|TRBD1|-|TRBV6-1
CASSEKGQGANQPQHF
TGTGCCAGCAGTGAAAAGGGTCAGGGGGCGAATCAGCCCCAGCATTTT
>TRBJ2-3|-|-|TRBV7-3
CASSASGDTDTQYF
TGTGCCAGCAGCGCATCAGGGGACACAGATACGCAGTATTTT
>TRBJ2-7|-|-|TRBV30
CAWSVWSPAGEQYF
TGTGCCTGGAGTGTATGGAGCCCAGCTGGGGAGCAGTACTTC
>TRBJ1-2|TRBD1|-|TRBV27
CASSLGQGVLYGYTF
TGTGCCAGCAGTTTAGGACAGGGGGTTCTCTATGGCTACACCTTC
>TRBJ2-1|TRBD1|-|TRBV30
CAWSDRGQGFRSGYNEQFF
TGTGCCTGGAGCGACCGGGGACAGGGGTTCCGATCGGGCTACAATGAGCAGTTCTTC
>TRBJ2-4|-|-|TRBV7-8
CASSPFRERQNIQYF
TGTGCCAGCAGCCCCTTTAGGGAAAGACAAAACATTCAGTACTTC
>TRBJ2-3|TRBD1|-|TRBV6-1
CASRPGQGRTDTQYF
TGTGCCAGCAGACCGGGACAGGGTCGCACAGATACGCAGTATTTT
>TRBJ2-2|TRBD1|-|TRBV7-3
CATTRDRGLNGELFF
TGTGCCACAACCCGGGACAGGGGGCTGAACGGGGAGCTGTTTTTT
>TRBJ2-7|-|-|TRBV7-2
CASSFDSSYEQYF
TGTGCCAGCAGCTTTGACAGCTCCTACGAGCAGTACTTC
>TRBJ2-7|-|-|TRBV9
CASSVDGAREQYF
TGTGCCAGCAGCGTAGACGGGGCACGCGAGCAGTACTTC
>TRBJ2-4|TRBD2|-|TRBV4-1
CASSQGYSGSGGIQYF
TGCGCCAGCAGCCAAGGATATAGCGGGAGCGGTGGCATTCAGTACTTC
>TRBJ1-4|TRBD1|once|TRBV5-6
CASSRTGSANEKLFF
TGTGCCAGCAGCAGGACAGGGTCGGCTAATGAAAAACTGTTTTTT
>TRBJ2-3|TRBD1|-|TRBV30
CACGQGVSDTQYF
TGTGCCTGTGGACAGGGGGTATCAGATACGCAGTATTTT
>TRBJ1-6|-|-|TRBV27
CASSLHGTENSPLHF
TGTGCCAGCAGTTTACACGGGACGGAAAATTCACCCCTCCACTTT
>TRBJ2-7|-|-|TRBV5-1
CASSLGISYEQYF
TGCGCCAGCAGCTTAGGCATCTCCTACGAGCAGTACTTC
>TRBJ2-1|-|-|TRBV11-2
CASSPHNEQFF
TGTGCCAGCAGCCCCCACAATGAGCAGTTCTTC
>TRBJ2-7|-|-|TRBV5-1
CASSLTPGPYYEQYF
TGCGCCAGCAGCTTGACTCCGGGACCGTACTACGAGCAGTACTTC
>TRBJ1-5|-|-|TRBV7-2
CASSLERESAQHF
TGTGCCAGCAGCTTAGAAAGAGAATCAGCCCAGCATTTT
>TRBJ2-7|TRBD1|-|TRBV6-1
CASSEGTGGYEQYF
TGTGCCAGCAGTGAAGGGACAGGGGGCTACGAGCAGTACTTC
>TRBJ2-7|TRBD2|-|TRBV9
CASSVADGRVHEQYF
TGTGCCAGCAGCGTAGCCGACGGGAGGGTGCACGAGCAGTACTTC
>TRBJ2-7|TRBD2|-|TRBV5-4
CASSSTSAYEQYF
TGTGCCAGCAGCTCCACTAGCGCCTACGAGCAGTACTTC
>TRBJ1-2|-|-|TRBV19
CASSGRAGYGYTF
TGTGCCAGTAGCGGCAGGGCGGGCTATGGCTACACCTTC
>TRBJ1-1|-|-|TRBV29-1
CSVEVNGFAEAFF
TGCAGCGTTGAAGTGAACGGGTTCGCTGAAGCTTTCTTT
>TRBJ2-1|-|-|TRBV5-1
CASSLTGPNNEQFF
TGCGCCAGCAGCCTGACGGGCCCAAACAATGAGCAGTTCTTC
>TRBJ1-5|-|-|TRBV4-1
CASSPSGDRGNQPQHF
TGCGCCAGCAGCCCGAGCGGGGACCGTGGCAATCAGCCCCAGCATTTT
>TRBJ2-1|-|-|TRBV27
CASSLTRYNEQFF
TGTGCCAGCAGTTTGACTAGGTACAATGAGCAGTTCTTC
>TRBJ2-7|TRBD2|-|TRBV5-1
CASSLAGPPNNYEQYF
TGCGCCAGCTCCCTAGCGGGACCACCGAACAACTACGAGCAGTACTTC
>TRBJ2-7|-|-|TRBV19
CASSMGLKDYEQYF
TGTGCCAGTAGTATGGGGTTGAAGGATTACGAGCAGTACTTC